This T cell receptor (beta chain) was captured by sequencing in a study of Ad26.COV2.S vaccination and SARS-CoV-2 variants (dated by TCRdb to the early 2020s). Regarding the study in general: Vaccine-arm donors came from COV1001, a multicentre, randomized, double-blind, placebo-controlled phase I-IIa trial of Ad26.COV2.S in healthy adults. The TCR-sequenced set comprised around 30 samples: around 20 Ad26.COV2.S vaccine recipients, 5 placebo recipients and 8 SARS-CoV-2 convalescent individuals. Ad26.COV2.S was administered intramuscularly at 5 x 10^10 or 1 x 10^11 viral particles, either as a single shot or as two shots given 56 days apart. Trial participants were randomized into five groups of five, in which low-dose or high-dose Ad26.COV2.S was given once or twice, or placebo was given on both occasions. Throughout the experiments and outcome assessment, investigators stayed blinded to trial group allocation. TCRbeta repertoire sequencing was used to assess the specificity and breadth of SARS-CoV-2-reactive T cell receptors after Ad26.COV2.S vaccination.

The immunoSEQ Assay was used to sequence TCRbeta CDR3 regions. After extraction, genomic DNA underwent amplification by bias-controlled multiplex PCR, followed by high-throughput sequencing. The paper's data handling went like this. To quantify the absolute abundance of every unique TCRbeta CDR3 region, sequences were collapsed and filtered. Usable DNA was measured by amplifying reference genes present in all nucleated cells, and TCRbeta template counts were normalized to that usable DNA to estimate T cell fraction. Repertoire TCRs were annotated as SARS-CoV-2-specific when V gene, CDR3 amino acid sequence and J gene were exactly matched to a known reactive TCR set. The reference SARS-CoV-2 TCR set came from MIRA and was filtered for enrichment in COVID-19-positive ImmuneCODE repertoires, removing public or cross-reactive TCRs. Drawing on the MIRA antigens, annotated TCRs were analysed further at the level of specific ORF or position within ORF. Depth was the summed frequency of annotated unique rearrangements, while breadth was defined as annotated unique rearrangements over total unique productive rearrangements. Group comparisons of TCR breadth used two-sided Wilcoxon rank-sum tests. Here the immuneACCESS table is served through TCRdb, limited to in-frame sequences with V and J called. Missing clones are a known gap in these copies; in checked studies unresolved V genes cover under half, and the rest lacks a known reason. V and J calls and clone size are copied from that table; D and trimming were computed from the DNA. A total of hundreds of thousands of clones appear in this sample, approximately 89% of them only once. The ten largest make up more than 2.5% of the sample.

V is reduced by 4 bases and J by 3 bases, leaving a spacing of 4 bases between them. Reading from cysteine to phenylalanine, the CDR3 counts 12 amino acids. The DNA shown is the 36-base CDR3, in frame from base 1. Reading the germline V gene gives CDR1 SNHLY and CDR2 FYNNEI. The full study reports these points: After vaccination, substantial breadth of spike-specific CD8+ and CD4+ T cell responses was reported. Comparable non-spike TCR breadth was observed between vaccine and placebo recipients, consistent with only spike being contained in the vaccine. Compared with placebo recipients, Ad26.COV2.S recipients showed higher spike-specific TCR breadth (P = 0.0014). The study lacked the statistical power to compare responses across vaccine doses or regimens. According to the authors, total T cell responses may have been underestimated by the TCR breadth and depth analyses.

To note about this clone: There is no known antigen for this receptor. No base quality information exists; no much larger clone differs at one position.

The treatment or condition label corresponds to: some 20 received Ad26.COV2.S at low or high dose, single or two shots; about 5 received placebo; per-sample allocation not given. For vaccine and placebo recipients, repertoires were sequenced using samples collected on day 63 after the first injection. In Cohort 1b, more than 20 adults aged 18-55 years were enrolled at a single site in Boston, USA, between 29 July and 7 August 2020. Ad26.COV2.S was a replication-incompetent adenovirus type 26 vector expressing a prefusion-stabilized SARS-CoV-2 spike protein from the original Wuhan strain. The sequence was obtained from a person between 18 and 59 years old who received the Ad26.COV2.S COVID-19 vaccine or a placebo. The sample was peripheral blood, taken in a trial of Ad26.COV2.S vaccine versus placebo. The rearranged chain carries TRBV2 and TRBJ1-5, with the D gene too uncertain to name. This receptor has the CDR3 CASSGDNQPQHF. The nucleotide sequence is TGTGCCAGCAGTGGGGACAATCAGCCCCAGCATTTT.